A single sample is the source of the 26 T cell receptor beta chains below, sequenced in a study of type 1 and type 2 diabetes patients. PCR was run on genomic DNA. Amplification of the beta chain CDR3 used 30 forward and 13 reverse multiplex primers. TCRdb reprocessed the multiplex PCR reads with MiXCR, giving one entry per CDR3 protein. Here the sample spans 250,000 or so distinct CDR3 sequences, 47% being singletons. Sequencing used peripheral blood mononuclear cells (PBMCs). These receptors were obtained from a man aged 18 to 35 with type 2 diabetes.

V usage is TRBV30 and J usage is TRBJ2-1; D unresolved. Germline lookup yields CDR1 GTSNPN and CDR2 SVGIG (reference sequence). V lost 0 bases and J 3 bases, leaving 3 bases between the germline ends. The CDR3 runs 12 residues. CDR3 in DNA: TGTGCCTGGAGTGTTATCTACAATGAGCAGTTCTTC. Protein sequence: CAWSVIYNEQFF. Together with reference TRBV30 and TRBJ2-1, the CDR3 gives the full variable domain: SQTIHQWPATLVQPVGSPLSLECTVEGTSNPNLYWYRQAAGRGLQLLFYSVGIGQISSEVPQNLSASRPQDRQFILSSKKLLLSDSGFYLCAWSVIYNEQFFGPGTRLTVL.

A few counts support this clonotype. One end of the junction varies from germline; a read error may be responsible. This chain connects TRBV7-6 to TRBJ1-1; 8 nucleotides agree with TRBD1. CDR3 length equals 13 residues. Germline V CDR1 and CDR2: SGHVS, FNYEAQ. CDR3 sequence reads: CASSKDRDTEAFF. CDR3 in DNA: TGTGCTAGCAGCAAGGACAGGGACACTGAAGCTTTCTTT.

This chain uses TRBV2 with TRBJ2-1; 10 bases fit TRBD1. CDR3 length: 15 residues. Germline V gene data show CDR1 as SNHLY and CDR2 as FYNNEI. V gave up 4 bases and J gave up 2 bases; unmatched junction bases: 2. CDR3 DNA sequence: TGTGCCAGCAGTGCCGGACAGGGGGCCTACAATGAGCAGTTCTTC. Protein: CASSAGQGAYNEQFF.

J is TRBJ1-1 and V is TRBV12-5; no clear D. This CDR3 has 14 residues. The germline gives CDR1 LGHNT, CDR2 FRNRAP. V lost 6 bases, J lost 0 bases, and 11 bases lay in between. In nucleotides, the CDR3 is TGTGCTAGTGGGATCAACAGCCTGAACACTGAAGCTTTCTTT. Translation gives CASGINSLNTEAFF.

This clonotype was recorded a few times. The chain employs TRBV29-1 and TRBJ2-7; possible D gene TRBD1, 6 bases. CDR1 and CDR2 (germline): SQVTM, ANQGSEA. With 6 bases removed from V and 7 bases from J, the gap between germline ends came to 16 bases. The length of the CDR3 is 12 residues. CDR3 coding DNA: TGCAGCGTCAGATACAGGGTAGGGGAGCAGTACTTC. This sequence encodes CSVRYRVGEQYF.

The rearrangement links TRBV4-1 to TRBJ2-1; 9 nucleotides agree with TRBD2. This CDR3 region has 15 residues. V lost 6 bases, J lost 2 bases, and 5 bases stayed unmatched. Germline loops: CDR1 MGHRA, CDR2 YSYEKL. The CDR3 here is CASSRTSETYNEQFF. CDR3 bases: TGCGCCAGCAGTCGGACTAGCGAGACCTACAATGAGCAGTTCTTC.

The rearrangement uses TRBV7-8 and TRBJ2-7; TRBD1 aligns across 8 bases. Germline CDR1 SGHVS, CDR2 FQNEAQ. The CDR3 loop spans 14 amino acids. V lost 2 bases and J lost 3; bases outside the gene matches: 3. This CDR3 reads CASSLNRGFYEQYF. For the CDR3, the DNA is TGTGCCAGCAGCTTAAACAGGGGGTTCTACGAGCAGTACTTC.

The CDR3 is CASSPREGPYEQYF. The CDR3 DNA reads TGTGCCAGCAGCCCGCGGGAGGGGCCCTACGAGCAGTACTTC. V is TRBV7-6 and J is TRBJ2-7; 9 bases match TRBD2. CDR3 length: 14 amino acids. The V segment lost 5 bases and the J segment 2 bases; nucleotides outside the gene matches: 4. CDR1 and CDR2 (germline): SGHVS, FNYEAQ.

This sequence joins TRBV4-1 and TRBJ2-7; 13 nucleotides line up with TRBD2. Germline V CDR1 and CDR2: MGHRA, YSYEKL. The V segment lost 0 bases and the J segment 5 bases; nucleotides outside the gene matches: 10. The CDR3 has 18 residues. For the CDR3, the DNA is TGCGCCAGCAGCCAAGATGGACTAGCGGGAGAAGGTTTTCACGAGCAGTACTTC. Protein sequence: CASSQDGLAGEGFHEQYF.

The J gene is TRBJ2-1, the V gene TRBV29-1; 8 positions match TRBD2. Germline V gives CDR1 SQVTM, CDR2 ANQGSEA. Germline trimming cut 6 bases from V and 7 bases from J; bases unmatched to any gene: 11. The CDR3 contains 14 residues. The CDR3 coding sequence is TGCAGCGTGGCTGCGGGGGGCACAGGGAATGAGCAGTTCTTC. This codes for CSVAAGGTGNEQFF.

A remark on this clonotype: Lacking the conserved final phenylalanine or tryptophan, this CDR3 likely reflects a read error. The rearrangement uses TRBV2 and TRBJ2-7, with 7 nucleotides matching TRBD1. With 4 bases clipped from V and 6 bases from J, the junction kept 3 bases outside the gene matches. The CDR3 contains 12 residues. Germline V CDR1 and CDR2: SNHLY, FYNNEI. Written as DNA, the CDR3 is TGTGCCAGCAGTGCAACAGGGGTCGAGCAGTACCTC. This codes for CASSATGVEQYL.

The rearrangement links TRBV27 to TRBJ1-1, with D maybe TRBD1 (6 bases). The germline gives CDR1 MNHEY, CDR2 SMNVEV (reference sequence). The CDR3 length is 13 residues. Trimming took 6 bases from V and 1 from J, leaving 9 bases between them. Here the CDR3 DNA reads TGTGCCAGCAGGGCGACAGGGAACACTGAAGCTTTCTTT. It is translated as CASRATGNTEAFF.

J is TRBJ1-5 and V is TRBV29-1; D gene ambiguous. This CDR3 comprises 12 residues. Trimming cost V 6 bases and J 4 bases, with 10 bases left between them. Germline CDR1 SQVTM, CDR2 ANQGSEA. In DNA form, the CDR3 reads TGCAGCGTGGGAGACTTAAATCAGCCCCAGCATTTT. Protein product: CSVGDLNQPQHF.

Here the CDR3 DNA reads TGTGCCAGCAGCGTAGGAGACAGGGTTTCGGGAAGGGCTTTCTTT. Its protein product is CASSVGDRVSGRAFF. The chain carries TRBV7-2 and TRBJ1-1, with 7 positions matching TRBD1. Trimming took 5 bases from V and 11 from J; bases not matched to a gene: 17. The CDR3 sequence is 15 residues long. Germline V gene lookup returns CDR1 SGHTA and CDR2 FQGNSA.

This clonotype was seen just once. The chain employs TRBV28 and TRBJ1-4; no clear D. Germline-derived CDR1 and CDR2 are MDHEN and SYDVKM. This CDR3 is 14 amino acids long. V lost 7 bases to trimming and J lost 8 bases, with 17 bases between them. CDR3 nucleotides: TGTGCCAGCACCCTAAGGTTCCTGGGGGAAAAACTGTTTTTT. As protein: CASTLRFLGEKLFF.

The rearrangement uses TRBV7-6 and TRBJ2-7; no definite D call. The CDR3 spans 17 residues. The germline CDR1 and CDR2 sequences are SGHVS and FNYEAQ. V gave up 0 bases and J gave up 4 bases, with 19 bases separating them. CDR3 nucleotide sequence: TGTGCCAGCAGCTTAGCGCTACAGCGTAGCTTTGGATACGAGCAGTACTTC. This translates into CASSLALQRSFGYEQYF.

This clonotype was detected a few times. This chain uses TRBV12-3 or TRBV12-4 with TRBJ1-4, with D possibly being TRBD1 (5 bases). The ends were cut back, 6 bases at V and 2 bases at J, with 13 bases in the middle. The CDR3 covers 15 residues. The CDR3 reads CASSPSTDTNEKLFF. The CDR3 DNA follows: TGTGCCAGCAGCCCGTCGACAGATACTAATGAAAAACTGTTTTTT.

Turning to this clonotype: A much larger clone differs by one base, so this may be a read error. The chain is built from TRBV30 and TRBJ2-7; weak D call: TRBD2 (6 bases). CDR3 length: 13 amino acids. CDR1 and CDR2 from the germline V gene are GTSNPN and SVGIG (reference sequence). The CDR3: CAWSEGLLYKQYF. The DNA for the CDR3 is TGTGCCTGGAGTGAGGGACTTCTCTACAAGCAGTACTTC.

The chain links TRBV7-8 to TRBJ1-6; 8 nucleotides match TRBD1. Germline values: CDR1 SGHVS, CDR2 FQNEAQ. The J segment lost 6 bases and the V segment lost 5 bases, leaving 9 bases of the junction unmatched. This CDR3 contains 16 residues. The CDR3 is CASSDGEGQGNSPLHF. The DNA for the CDR3 is TGTGCCAGCAGCGATGGAGAAGGACAGGGTAATTCACCCCTCCACTTT.

The chain recombines TRBV30 with TRBJ2-1; a weak D match, TRBD2 (5 bases). CDR1 GTSNPN and CDR2 SVGIG come from the germline V gene (reference sequence). V lost 0 bases, J lost 12 bases, and 12 bases lay in between. The CDR3 is 12 residues long. The CDR3 loop reads CAWSVSGSWQFF. DNA of the CDR3: TGTGCCTGGAGTGTATCGGGAAGTTGGCAGTTCTTC.

The rearrangement links TRBV19 to TRBJ2-3, with D tentatively TRBD2 (6 bases). The V gene lost 3 bases and the J gene lost 4 bases, with 14 bases spanning the gap. CDR3 length equals 15 residues. Looked up from germline, CDR1 is LNHDA and CDR2 is SQIVND (reference sequence). CDR3 in amino acids: CASSMRTTYPDTQYF. DNA of the CDR3: TGTGCCAGTAGTATGAGGACTACCTACCCAGATACGCAGTATTTT. The full variable domain, in which reference TRBV19 and TRBJ2-3 provide the parts outside the CDR3, is DGGITQSPKYLFRKEGQNVTLSCEQNLNHDAMYWYRQDPGQGLRLIYYSQIVNDFQKGDIAEGYSVSREKKESFPLTVTSAQKNPTAFYLCASSMRTTYPDTQYFGPGTRLTVL.

This sequence joins TRBV10-2 and TRBJ2-5, with a tentative D call TRBD2 (6 bases). CDR1 WSHSY and CDR2 SAAADI come from the germline V gene. The germline V and J ends were trimmed by 5 bases and 1 base, with 17 bases remaining between them. The CDR3 consists of 16 residues. The CDR3 is CASSIGGVGAQETQYF. CDR3 DNA sequence: TGCGCCAGCAGTATCGGGGGTGTGGGAGCCCAAGAGACCCAGTACTTC.

The J gene is TRBJ2-7, the V gene TRBV20-1, with 7 nucleotides matching TRBD1. The germline V gene encodes CDR1 DFQATT and CDR2 SNEGSKA (reference sequence). The CDR3 sequence is 18 residues long. After removal of 6 bases from V and 3 bases from J, the junction contained 23 bases not matched to a gene. The CDR3 DNA follows: TGCAGTGCGAGGAAACCCCAACCGGACAGGTCAAAGGACTACGAGCAGTACTTC. Protein sequence: CSARKPQPDRSKDYEQYF.

This sequence joins TRBV27 and TRBJ1-6; the D is unclear. The CDR3 consists of 13 residues. Trimming left V 3 bases short and J 6 bases short, with 6 bases between. Per germline, CDR1 MNHEY and CDR2 SMNVEV (reference sequence). DNA for the CDR3: TGTGCCAGCAGTTTCGGGTTTAATTCACCCCTCCACTTT. This gives the protein CASSFGFNSPLHF.

In this sample, this clonotype turned up many times. V gene TRBV25-1 combines with J gene TRBJ2-7; 8 bases match TRBD1. Germline V gives CDR1 MGHDK, CDR2 SYGVNS. This CDR3 has 14 residues. The trim removed 3 bases at V and 5 bases at J, leaving 6 bases unmatched. DNA for the CDR3: TGTGCCAGCAGTGATACTCAGGGGGCCCACGAGCAGTACTTC. This codes for CASSDTQGAHEQYF.

This chain connects TRBV20-1 to TRBJ2-7; the match to TRBD1 covers 8 bases. Unmatched junction bases numbered 9, after V lost 5 bases and J lost 3 bases. The germline gives CDR1 DFQATT, CDR2 SNEGSKA (reference sequence). The CDR3 has 14 residues. The DNA of the CDR3 is TGCAGTGCTTACCGACAGGGGAACCACTACGAGCAGTACTTC. This gives the protein CSAYRQGNHYEQYF.